This T cell receptor beta chain derives from a study of T cells in Graves' hyperthyroidism and ophthalmopathy (dated by TCRdb to about 2019). With regard to the full study: Peripheral blood was collected at initial diagnosis, before any treatment. Prospective prediction of ophthalmopathy was tested in an independent validation cohort of fewer than 20 hyperthyroidism patients and 15 to 17 patients who later progressed to ophthalmopathy. TCR Vbeta CDR3 sequencing of approximately 140 peripheral blood samples (under 45 ophthalmopathy, about 75 hyperthyroidism and 17 progressor patients) is reported in the paper. The roughly 90 discovery patients were divided at random into training and test sets in a 7:3 ratio. Thyroid tissue and blood T-cell repertoires from about six Graves' hyperthyroidism patients were also compared in the study. Once sampling was done, hyperthyroidism patients were given methimazole at a starting dose of 30 mg daily, whereas ophthalmopathy patients were given high-dose intravenous methylprednisolone. A discovery cohort of roughly 96 patients, 43 with Graves' ophthalmopathy and 57 with stable Graves' hyperthyroidism, was used to find distinguishing TCR V-J signatures. What the work shows at the level of the full study, not this receptor alone: A 13 V-J signature model separated ophthalmopathy from stable hyperthyroidism, with about 90% sensitivity and 81.08% specificity in cross-validation and 80%/75% in testing. Most expanded thyroid clonotypes (frequency above 0.001) were also detected in blood, suggesting blood repertoires may reflect thyroid immune responses. Sample size was not statistically predetermined, and investigators were not blinded to group allocation. In validation, the model predicted progression to ophthalmopathy a median of around six months before onset, with around 70% sensitivity and nearly 75% specificity.

CDR1 and CDR2 (DFQATT, SNEGSKA) derive from the germline V gene (reference sequence). The CDR3 runs 16 amino acids, cysteine and phenylalanine included. Only the CDR3 part of the read is kept: 48 bases, read in frame from the first base. Between the V and J ends, shortened by 6 bases and 2 bases respectively, the junction contains 22 bases. Stable Graves' hyperthyroidism was defined as no progression to ophthalmopathy during 18 months of follow-up. The hyperthyroidism patients were between 18 and 65 years old and newly diagnosed, with a disease duration of less than 2 months. Any patient with an uncontrolled infection, another autoimmune disease, pregnancy or lactation was excluded. Clinical symptoms, serum thyroxine and TRAb, thyroid ultrasound, and orbital computed tomography formed the basis for the diagnoses. PBMCs were separated from approximately 9.9 ml of fresh peripheral blood using Ficoll-Paque density gradient centrifugation. Total RNA was extracted with Trizol reagent, and quality was checked on an Agilent 2100 Bioanalyzer.

This clonotype was detected only a few times. Its antigen is not yet known. One base away there is no much larger clone; base qualities are not given. TCR beta CDR3 regions were amplified from RNA transcripts. The first round of RT-PCR for the TCR CDR3 was performed with the HTBI primer set and the Qiagen OneStep RT-PCR kit. Libraries were constructed in a second round of multiplex PCR, after which size selection and purification were carried out. Sequencing of the libraries was done on an Illumina HiSeq2000 using paired-end 100 bp reads. In the paper's pipeline: SOAPnuke was used to process the raw data, removing reads that contained adapters or uncalled bases, had a mean Phred below 15, or lacked an exact match to the constant primer or identifier. COPE v1.2.5 was used to merge high-quality paired reads, and clonotypes were defined as unique nucleotide sequences. Clonotypes were aligned to IMGT TRBV, TRBD and TRBJ reference segments using MiTCR v1.1. The analysis included only V-J combinations with a frequency above 0.0001, which together covered around 99% of the repertoires. A TCS score was defined as the ratio of F50 (clonal expansion) to E x V (chaos), with BLOSUM62-based TCRdist applied between CDR3 peptides within each V-J. Welch's t-statistics and random forest reduced roughly 530 V-J features to 10 to 15, which were used in a naive Bayes classifier (R e1071). The raw public data were reprocessed by TCRdb itself: fastp quality trimming at Q25, MiXCR clonotype calling, in-frame beta chains only. For every CDR3 protein sequence, its rows merge into one entry that carries the most common genes and DNA. The V and J calls here are based on TCRdb, not the publication. This sample holds fewer than 350,000 distinct CDR3 sequences; 21% were observed only once. Over 40% of the sample lies in the top ten.

The sample taken for sequencing was blood. Rearrangement joined TRBV20-1 to TRBJ2-5; D gene: possibly TRBD1, on 6 matching bases. This sequence was found in a woman aged 45-65 years with Graves' hyperthyroidism. CDR3 loop: CSAKAPHTGIQETQYF. The DNA sequence reads TGCAGTGCCAAAGCCCCCCATACAGGGATTCAAGAGACCCAGTACTTC.